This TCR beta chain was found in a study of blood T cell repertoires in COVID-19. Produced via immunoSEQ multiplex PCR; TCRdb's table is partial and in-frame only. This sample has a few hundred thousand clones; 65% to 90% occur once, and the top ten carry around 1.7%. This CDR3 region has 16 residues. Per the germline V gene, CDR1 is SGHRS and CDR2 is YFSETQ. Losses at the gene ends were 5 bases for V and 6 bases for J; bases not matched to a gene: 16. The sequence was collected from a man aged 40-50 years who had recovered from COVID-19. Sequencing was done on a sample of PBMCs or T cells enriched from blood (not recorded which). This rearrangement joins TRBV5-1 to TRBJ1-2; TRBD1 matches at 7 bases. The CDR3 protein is CASRDTGQASPHGYTF. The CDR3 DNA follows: TGCGCCAGCAGGGACACCGGACAGGCGAGCCCCCATGGCTACACCTTC.